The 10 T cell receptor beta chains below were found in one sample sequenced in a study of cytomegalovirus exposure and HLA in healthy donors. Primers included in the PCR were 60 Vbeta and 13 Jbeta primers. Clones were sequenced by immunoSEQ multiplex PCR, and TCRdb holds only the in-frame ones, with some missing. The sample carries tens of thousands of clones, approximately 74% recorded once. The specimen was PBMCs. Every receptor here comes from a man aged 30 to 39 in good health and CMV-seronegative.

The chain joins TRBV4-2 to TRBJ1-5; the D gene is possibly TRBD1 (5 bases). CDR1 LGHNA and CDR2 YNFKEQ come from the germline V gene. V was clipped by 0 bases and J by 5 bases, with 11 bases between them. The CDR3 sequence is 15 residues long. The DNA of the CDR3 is TGTGCCAGCAGCCAAGATTTCGGGGGGGATCAGCCCCAGCATTTT. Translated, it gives CASSQDFGGDQPQHF.

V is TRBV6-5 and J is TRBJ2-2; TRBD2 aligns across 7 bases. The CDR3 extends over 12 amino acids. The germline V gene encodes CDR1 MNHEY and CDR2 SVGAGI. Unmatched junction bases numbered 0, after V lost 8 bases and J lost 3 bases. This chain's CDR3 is CASGGDTGELFF. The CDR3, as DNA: TGTGCCAGCGGGGGGGACACCGGGGAGCTGTTTTTT.

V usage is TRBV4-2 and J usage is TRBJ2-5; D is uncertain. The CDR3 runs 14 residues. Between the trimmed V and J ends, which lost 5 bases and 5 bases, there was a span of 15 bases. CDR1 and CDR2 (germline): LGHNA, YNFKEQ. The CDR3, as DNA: TGTGCCAGCAGCTCAGGTTCAAGCCGGGAGACCCAGTACTTC. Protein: CASSSGSSRETQYF.

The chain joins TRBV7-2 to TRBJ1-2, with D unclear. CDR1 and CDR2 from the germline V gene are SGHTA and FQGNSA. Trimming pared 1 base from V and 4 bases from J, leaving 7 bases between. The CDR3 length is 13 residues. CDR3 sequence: CASSLDSGYGYTF. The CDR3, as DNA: TGTGCCAGCAGCTTAGATAGTGGCTATGGCTACACCTTC.

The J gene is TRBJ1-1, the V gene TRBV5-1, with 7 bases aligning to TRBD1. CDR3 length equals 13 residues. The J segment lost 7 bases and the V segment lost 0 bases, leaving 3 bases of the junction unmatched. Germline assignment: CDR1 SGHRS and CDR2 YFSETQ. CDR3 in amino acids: CASSLGWTGEAFF. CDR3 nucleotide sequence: TGCGCCAGCAGCTTGGGTTGGACAGGTGAAGCTTTCTTT.

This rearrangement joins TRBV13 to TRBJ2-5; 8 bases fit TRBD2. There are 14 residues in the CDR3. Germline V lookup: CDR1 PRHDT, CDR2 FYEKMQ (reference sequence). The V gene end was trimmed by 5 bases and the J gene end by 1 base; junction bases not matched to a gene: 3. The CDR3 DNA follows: TGTGCCAGCAGCGAAGCGGGGGTCCAAGAGACCCAGTACTTC. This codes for CASSEAGVQETQYF.

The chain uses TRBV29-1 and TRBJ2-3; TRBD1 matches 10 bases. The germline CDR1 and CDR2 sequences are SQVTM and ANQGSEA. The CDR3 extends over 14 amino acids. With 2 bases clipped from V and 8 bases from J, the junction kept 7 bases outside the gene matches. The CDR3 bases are TGCAGCGTTGAAAGGGACAGGGGTTCTCGTACGCAGTATTTT. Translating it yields CSVERDRGSRTQYF.

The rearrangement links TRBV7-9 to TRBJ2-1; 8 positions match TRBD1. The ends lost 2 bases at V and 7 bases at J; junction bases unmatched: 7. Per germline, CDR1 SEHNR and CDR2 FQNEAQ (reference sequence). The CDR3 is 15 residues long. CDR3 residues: CASSLQGARRNEQFF. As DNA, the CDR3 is TGTGCCAGCAGCTTACAGGGGGCTAGAAGGAATGAGCAGTTCTTC.

The CDR3 region is CASRGPDTGELFF. In nucleotides, the CDR3 is TGTGCCAGCAGGGGCCCTGACACCGGGGAGCTGTTTTTT. The rearrangement uses TRBV5-4 and TRBJ2-2; D is ambiguous. The CDR3 loop spans 13 amino acids. Germline V CDR1 and CDR2: SGHNT, YYREEE (reference sequence). V lost 5 bases and J lost 3, with 8 bases in between. The full variable domain, with the rest looked up from reference TRBV5-4 and TRBJ2-2, is ETGVTQSPTHLIKTRGQQVTLRCSSQSGHNTVSWYQQALGQGPQFIFQYYREEENGRGNFPPRFSGLQFPNYSSELNVNALELDDSALYLCASRGPDTGELFFGEGSRLTVL.

The DNA for the CDR3 is TGTGCCAGCAGCTTGCGAGGTCTCCTAGAGTACTTC. Protein sequence: CASSLRGLLEYF. The chain uses TRBV5-6 and TRBJ2-5, with D hard to call. Germline CDR1 SGHDT, CDR2 YYEEEE. V dropped 1 base and J dropped 12 bases, with 13 bases sitting between them. The CDR3 consists of 12 residues.